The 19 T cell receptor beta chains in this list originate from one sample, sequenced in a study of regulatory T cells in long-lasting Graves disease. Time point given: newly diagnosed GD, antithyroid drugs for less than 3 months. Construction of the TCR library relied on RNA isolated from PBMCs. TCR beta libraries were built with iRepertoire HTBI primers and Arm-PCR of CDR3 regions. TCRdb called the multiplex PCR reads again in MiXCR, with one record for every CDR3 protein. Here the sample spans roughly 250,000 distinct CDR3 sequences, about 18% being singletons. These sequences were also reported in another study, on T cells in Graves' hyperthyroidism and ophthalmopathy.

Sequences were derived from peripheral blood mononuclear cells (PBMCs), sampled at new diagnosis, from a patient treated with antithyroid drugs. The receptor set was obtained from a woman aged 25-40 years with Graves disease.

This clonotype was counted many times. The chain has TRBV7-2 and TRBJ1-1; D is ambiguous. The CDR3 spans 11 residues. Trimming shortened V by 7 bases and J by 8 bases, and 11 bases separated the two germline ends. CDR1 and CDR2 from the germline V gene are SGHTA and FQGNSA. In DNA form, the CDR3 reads TGTGCCAGCATCCAGGCCGGGGAAGCTTTCTTT. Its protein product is CASIQAGEAFF.

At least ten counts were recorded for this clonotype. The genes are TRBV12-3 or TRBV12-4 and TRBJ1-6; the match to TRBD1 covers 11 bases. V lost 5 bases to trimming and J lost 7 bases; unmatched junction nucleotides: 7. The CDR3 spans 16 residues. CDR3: CASSAAGTGGNSPLHF. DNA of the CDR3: TGTGCCAGCAGTGCGGCCGGGACAGGGGGGAATTCACCCCTCCACTTT.

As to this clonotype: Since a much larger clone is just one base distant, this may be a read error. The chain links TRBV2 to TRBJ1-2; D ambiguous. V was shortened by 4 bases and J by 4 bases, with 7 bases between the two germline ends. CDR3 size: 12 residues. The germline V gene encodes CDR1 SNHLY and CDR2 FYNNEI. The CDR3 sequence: CASSAESYGYTF. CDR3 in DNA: TGTGCCAGCAGTGCAGAGTCCTATGGCTACACCTTC.

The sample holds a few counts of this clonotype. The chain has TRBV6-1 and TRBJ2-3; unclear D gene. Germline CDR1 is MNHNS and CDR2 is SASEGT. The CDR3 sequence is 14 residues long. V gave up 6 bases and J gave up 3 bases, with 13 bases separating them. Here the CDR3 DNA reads TGTGCCAGCAGCAAAAGCCGGAGTACAGATACGCAGTATTTT. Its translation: CASSKSRSTDTQYF.

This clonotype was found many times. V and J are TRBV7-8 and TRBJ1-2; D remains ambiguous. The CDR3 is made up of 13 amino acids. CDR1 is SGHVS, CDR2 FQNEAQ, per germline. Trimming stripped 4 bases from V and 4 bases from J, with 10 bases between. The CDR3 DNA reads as TGTGCCAGCAGCTCTGGACGTGGCTATGGCTACACCTTC. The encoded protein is CASSSGRGYGYTF.

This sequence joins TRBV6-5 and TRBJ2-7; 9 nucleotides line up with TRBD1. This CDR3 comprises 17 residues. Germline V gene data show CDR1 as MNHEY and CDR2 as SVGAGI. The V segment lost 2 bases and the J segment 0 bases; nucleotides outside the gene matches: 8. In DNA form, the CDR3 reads TGTGCCAGCAGTTACCTTCCACCGGGACAGGGCTCCTACGAGCAGTACTTC. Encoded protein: CASSYLPPGQGSYEQYF.

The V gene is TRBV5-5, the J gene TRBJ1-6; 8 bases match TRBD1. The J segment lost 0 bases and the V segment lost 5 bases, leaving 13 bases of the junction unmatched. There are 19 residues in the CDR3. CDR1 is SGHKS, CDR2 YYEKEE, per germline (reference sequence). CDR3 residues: CASSPGQGPASSYNSPLHF. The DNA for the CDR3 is TGTGCCAGCAGTCCCGGACAGGGTCCCGCGAGCTCCTATAATTCACCCCTCCACTTT.

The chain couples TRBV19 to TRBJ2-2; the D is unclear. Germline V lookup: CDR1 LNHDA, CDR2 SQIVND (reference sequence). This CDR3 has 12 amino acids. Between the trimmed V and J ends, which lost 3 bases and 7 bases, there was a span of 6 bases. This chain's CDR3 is CASSIGNGELFF. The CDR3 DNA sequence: TGTGCCAGTAGTATTGGAAACGGGGAGCTGTTTTTT.

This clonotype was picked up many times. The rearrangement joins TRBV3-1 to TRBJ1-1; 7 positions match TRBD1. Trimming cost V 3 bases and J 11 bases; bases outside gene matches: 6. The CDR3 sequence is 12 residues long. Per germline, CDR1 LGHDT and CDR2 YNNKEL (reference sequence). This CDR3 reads CASSQETGPAFF. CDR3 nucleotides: TGTGCCAGCAGCCAGGAGACAGGGCCGGCTTTCTTT.

The CDR3 DNA reads as TGTGCCAGTACCGGGACAGTGCGATCCGCAGATACGCAGTATTTT. Its protein product is CASTGTVRSADTQYF. The chain employs TRBV2 and TRBJ2-3, with 7 bases that match TRBD1. Trimming at V came to 9 bases and at J to 4 bases, leaving 13 bases not matched to a gene. The CDR3 length is 15 residues. CDR1 is SNHLY and CDR2 is FYNNEI in the germline V gene.

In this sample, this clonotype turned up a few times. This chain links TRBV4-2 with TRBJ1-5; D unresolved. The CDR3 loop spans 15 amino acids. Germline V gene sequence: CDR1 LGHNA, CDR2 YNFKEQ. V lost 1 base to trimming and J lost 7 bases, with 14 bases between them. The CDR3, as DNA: TGTGCCAGCAGCCAAGTGGGTTCATCGGGACAGCCCCAGCATTTT. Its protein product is CASSQVGSSGQPQHF.

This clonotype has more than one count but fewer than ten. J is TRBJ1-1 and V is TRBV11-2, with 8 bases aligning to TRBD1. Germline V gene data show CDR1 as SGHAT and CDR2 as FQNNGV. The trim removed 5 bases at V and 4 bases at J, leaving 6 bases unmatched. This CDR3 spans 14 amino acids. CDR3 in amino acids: CASSPNRGGTEAFF. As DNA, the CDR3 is TGTGCCAGCAGCCCTAACAGGGGGGGCACTGAAGCTTTCTTT. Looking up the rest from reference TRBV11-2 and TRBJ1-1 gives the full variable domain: EAGVAQSPRYKIIEKRQSVAFWCNPISGHATLYWYQQILGQGPKLLIQFQNNGVVDDSQLPKDRFSAERLKGVDSTLKIQPAKLEDSAVYLCASSPNRGGTEAFFGQGTRLTVV.

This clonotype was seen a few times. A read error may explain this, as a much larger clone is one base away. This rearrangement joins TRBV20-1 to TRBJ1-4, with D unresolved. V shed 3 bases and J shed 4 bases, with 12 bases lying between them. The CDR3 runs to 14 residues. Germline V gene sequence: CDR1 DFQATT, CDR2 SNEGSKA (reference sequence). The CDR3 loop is CSASPLPDNEKLFF. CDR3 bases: TGCAGTGCTAGTCCGCTGCCTGATAATGAAAAACTGTTTTTT.

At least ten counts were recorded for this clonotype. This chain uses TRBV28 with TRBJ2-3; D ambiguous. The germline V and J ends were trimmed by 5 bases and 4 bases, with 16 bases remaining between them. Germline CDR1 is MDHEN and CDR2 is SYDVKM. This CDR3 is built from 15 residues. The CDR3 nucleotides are TGTGCCAGCAGTAACGAGGACCGGTCCCCAGATACGCAGTATTTT. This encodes CASSNEDRSPDTQYF.

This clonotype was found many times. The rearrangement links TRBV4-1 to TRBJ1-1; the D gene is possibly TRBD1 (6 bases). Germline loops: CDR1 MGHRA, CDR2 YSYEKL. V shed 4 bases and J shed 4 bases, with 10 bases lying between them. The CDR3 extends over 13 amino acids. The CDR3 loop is CASSPRGRTEAFF. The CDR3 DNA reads TGCGCCAGCAGCCCCCGGGGGCGCACTGAAGCTTTCTTT.

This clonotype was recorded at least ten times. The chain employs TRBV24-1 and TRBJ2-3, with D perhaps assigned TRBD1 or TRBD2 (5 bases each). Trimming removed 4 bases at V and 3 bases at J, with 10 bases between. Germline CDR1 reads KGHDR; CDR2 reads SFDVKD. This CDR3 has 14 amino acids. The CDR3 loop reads CATSDGAGTDTQYF. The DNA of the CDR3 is TGTGCCACCAGTGACGGGGCCGGAACAGATACGCAGTATTTT.

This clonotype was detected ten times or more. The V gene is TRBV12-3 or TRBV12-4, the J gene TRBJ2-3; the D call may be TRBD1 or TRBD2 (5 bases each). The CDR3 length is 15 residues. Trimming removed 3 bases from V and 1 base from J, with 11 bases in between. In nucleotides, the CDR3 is TGTGCCAGCAGTTTCGGGGCGCGGGGCACAGATACGCAGTATTTT. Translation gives CASSFGARGTDTQYF.

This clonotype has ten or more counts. For the CDR3, the DNA is TGTGCCAGCAGCCAAGGGTCCGGGTCCCTCAAGGCTTTCTTT. Residues: CASSQGSGSLKAFF. V gene TRBV14 combines with J gene TRBJ1-1; no reliable D call. Trimming pared 1 base from V and 11 bases from J, leaving 17 bases between. Per germline, CDR1 SGHDN and CDR2 FVKESK. This CDR3 region has 14 residues. The variable domain in full, completed from reference TRBV14 and TRBJ1-1, reads EAGVTQFPSHSVIEKGQTVTLRCDPISGHDNLYWYRRVMGKEIKFLLHFVKESKQDESGMPNNRFLAERTGGTYSTLKVQPAELEDSGVYFCASSQGSGSLKAFFGQGTRLTVV.

The CDR3 is CSASRAVTYEQYF. CDR3 nucleotide sequence: TGCAGTGCTAGCAGAGCAGTGACCTACGAGCAGTACTTC. This chain connects TRBV20-1 to TRBJ2-7; D unresolved. The CDR3 is 13 amino acids. V was pared by 3 bases and J by 2 bases, with 11 bases between. The germline V gene encodes CDR1 DFQATT and CDR2 SNEGSKA (reference sequence).